Listed here are 14 T cell receptor beta chains from one sample, sequenced in a study of blood T cells in healthy people across ages. A second roughly 7 to 11 cycle PCR used barcoded and J-beta primers. TCRdb processed the 5' RACE reads anew with MiXCR; each CDR3 protein has one entry. The data hold 1.2 million to 1.5 million distinct CDR3 sequences, with roughly 60% observed a single time. What was sequenced was blood. Receptors were obtained from a man younger than 30 in good health.

The chain uses TRBV4-2 and TRBJ2-7, with TRBD1 matching over 8 bases. The better agreement between TRBJ2-5 and the DNA end casts doubt on the J call. Germline CDR1 reads LGHNA; CDR2 reads YNFKEQ. The CDR3 runs 15 residues. CDR3 in DNA: TGTGCCAGCAGCCAAGGGGACAGGTTCCAAGAGACCCAGTACTTC. Amino acids: CASSQGDRFQETQYF.

As to this clonotype: At one end the junction does not follow the germline gene, possibly because of a read error. The rearrangement joins TRBV10-3 to TRBJ2-5, with 11 bases identical to TRBD2. Germline V gene sequence: CDR1 ENHRY, CDR2 SYGVKD. This CDR3 has 17 amino acids. For the CDR3, the DNA is TGTGCCATCAGCGAGTCCTATCCGGGACTAGCGGAAGAGACCCAGTACTTC. Translating it yields CAISESYPGLAEETQYF.

V gene TRBV6-5 combines with J gene TRBJ2-5; D not resolved. Germline V gene lookup returns CDR1 MNHEY and CDR2 SVGAGI. The ends were cut back, 4 bases at V and 0 bases at J, with 18 bases in the middle. This CDR3 has 17 amino acids. CDR3 sequence (DNA): TGTGCCAGCAGTTTAGGCCCCCCTACTAACTACCAAGAGACCCAGTACTTC. Translated: CASSLGPPTNYQETQYF.

The chain is built from TRBV20-1 and TRBJ2-1, with a tentative D call TRBD2 (5 bases). Deletions cut 7 bases from V and 9 bases from J, with 13 bases between. The CDR3 extends over 11 amino acids. Germline loops: CDR1 DFQATT, CDR2 SNEGSKA (reference sequence). The CDR3 DNA reads as TGCAGTGGCGGGCGGTCCCGTGAGCAGTTCTTC. This gives the protein CSGGRSREQFF.

The chain is built from TRBV20-1 and TRBJ1-5, with TRBD1 matching over 8 bases. With V trimmed by 2 bases and J by 7 bases, 4 bases remained unmatched. The CDR3 runs to 13 residues. Per the germline V gene, CDR1 is DFQATT and CDR2 is SNEGSKA (reference sequence). The CDR3 coding sequence is TGCAGTGCTAGAACAGGGGGGGGCCAGCCCCAGCATTTT. It encodes CSARTGGGQPQHF.

The sample holds a few counts of this clonotype. The genes are TRBV3-1 and TRBJ2-7, with unresolved D. The ends were cut back, 2 bases at V and 3 bases at J, with 14 bases in the middle. This CDR3 spans 15 amino acids. Germline V lookup: CDR1 LGHDT, CDR2 YNNKEL (reference sequence). In DNA form, the CDR3 reads TGTGCCAGCAGCCAAACACCGACAAAGTACTACGAGCAGTACTTC. It translates to CASSQTPTKYYEQYF.

This clonotype was counted only a few times. J is TRBJ1-2 and V is TRBV11-2, with 10 bases aligning to TRBD1. V gave up 5 bases and J gave up 5 bases; unmatched junction bases: 11. CDR1 is SGHAT, CDR2 FQNNGV, per germline. The CDR3 consists of 16 residues. CDR3 bases: TGTGCCAGCAGCCCCGTCGGGGACAGGGGATTTTATGGCTACACCTTC. Amino acid sequence: CASSPVGDRGFYGYTF.

About this clonotype: The CDR3 ends on some other residue instead of the conserved phenylalanine or tryptophan, so this is likely a read error. The J gene is TRBJ2-7, the V gene TRBV12-3 or TRBV12-4, with D perhaps assigned TRBD1 or TRBD2 (5 bases each). V lost 3 bases and J 7 bases, leaving 31 bases between the germline ends. This CDR3 region has 19 residues. CDR3 sequence reads: CASSLRGLRGLIPYEEQYL. In DNA form, the CDR3 reads TGTGCCAGCAGTTTGCGAGGGCTGAGGGGCCTGATCCCCTACGAAGAGCAGTACCTC.

This clonotype came up once. This chain joins TRBV14 and TRBJ2-7, with 8 bases matching TRBD1. CDR1 and CDR2 from the germline V gene are SGHDN and FVKESK. The CDR3 spans 16 residues. With V trimmed by 2 bases and J by 2 bases, 8 bases remained unmatched. The CDR3 sequence: CASSQSDRGGAYEQYF. The CDR3 region has the DNA TGTGCCAGCAGCCAATCCGACAGGGGAGGAGCCTACGAGCAGTACTTC. The variable domain in full, with the rest retrieved from reference TRBV14 and TRBJ2-7, is EAGVTQFPSHSVIEKGQTVTLRCDPISGHDNLYWYRRVMGKEIKFLLHFVKESKQDESGMPNNRFLAERTGGTYSTLKVQPAELEDSGVYFCASSQSDRGGAYEQYFGPGTRLTVT.

The chain joins TRBV29-1 to TRBJ2-2; D is uncertain. The germline V and J ends were trimmed by 3 bases and 0 bases, with 11 bases remaining between them. Looked up from germline, CDR1 is SQVTM and CDR2 is ANQGSEA. The CDR3 covers 15 residues. The CDR3 loop is CSVDSKGANTGELFF. The CDR3 DNA is TGCAGCGTTGACAGCAAGGGCGCGAACACCGGGGAGCTGTTTTTT.

The J gene is TRBJ2-7, the V gene TRBV4-2, with D possibly TRBD2 on 7 matching bases. Trimming took 0 bases from V and 5 from J, leaving 8 bases between them. The CDR3 extends over 13 amino acids. CDR1 is LGHNA and CDR2 is YNFKEQ in the germline V gene. The CDR3 protein is CASSQEGGHEQYF. The CDR3 DNA reads as TGTGCCAGCAGCCAAGAGGGGGGGCACGAGCAGTACTTC.

The chain joins TRBV7-2 to TRBJ2-3, with 8 bases aligning to TRBD2. The V gene's germline CDR1 is SGHTA and CDR2 FQGNSA. CDR3 size: 17 residues. V lost 3 bases and J lost 0; bases outside the gene matches: 8. The CDR3 DNA is TGTGCCAGCAGCTTCCCCCCCGGCGGGGGGAGCACAGATACGCAGTATTTT. It encodes CASSFPPGGGSTDTQYF.

The gene calls are TRBV12-3 or TRBV12-4 and TRBJ2-1; TRBD2 matches at 13 bases. The CDR3 loop spans 15 amino acids. Trimming cost V 5 bases and J 7 bases; bases outside gene matches: 5. CDR3 region: CASSGLAGAVNEQFF. CDR3 bases: TGTGCCAGCAGTGGACTAGCGGGGGCCGTTAATGAGCAGTTCTTC.

The chain is built from TRBV2 and TRBJ2-3; 9 nucleotides line up with TRBD1. The germline V gene encodes CDR1 SNHLY and CDR2 FYNNEI. V trimming: 4 bases; J trimming: 2 bases; junction bases outside the gene matches: 7. CDR3 size: 16 residues. CDR3 in DNA: TGTGCCAGCAGTGGACCGGGACAGGGTCCCACAGATACGCAGTATTTT. Its translation is CASSGPGQGPTDTQYF.